The entry that follows covers one TCR beta chain sequence. Antigen: not known. This specimen comes from a study of OX40 agonist ivuxolimab in advanced cancers. Across the whole study: Ivuxolimab, which is an agonistic anti-OX40 (CD134) antibody, was administered to the patients.

Findings and limits, study-wide: CD8+ T cells were the subset that, on average, had more expanded clones than CD4+.

Trimming removed 0 bases at V and 8 bases at J, with 13 bases between. This CDR3 is 15 amino acids long. Per germline, CDR1 LNHDA and CDR2 SQIVND (reference sequence). The data were produced by immunoSEQ multiplex PCR, yet TCRdb's version contains in-frame clones alone and is incomplete. The sample carries fewer than 55,000 clones, 80% to 90% recorded once. This receptor was identified in an adult with an advanced solid tumor such as melanoma, head and neck, liver or kidney cancer. This material consisted of CD4+ or CD8+ T cells sorted from blood, taken in a trial of the OX40 agonist ivuxolimab. This chain joins TRBV19 and TRBJ2-2; D tentatively fits TRBD1 or TRBD2 (6 bases each). The DNA for the CDR3 is TGTGCCAGTAGTATAGATAGGGGGGCCTCTGGGGAGCTGTTTTTT. Its protein is CASSIDRGASGELFF.